Listed below are T cell receptor beta chains from one sample, sequenced in a study of blood T cell repertoires in COVID-19. The repertoire was sequenced with immunoSEQ multiplex PCR; TCRdb's copy has only in-frame clones and lacks some. The table shows some 52,000 clones, with around 84% occurring only once. The sequencing sample was made of peripheral blood. Source of these receptors: a man between 70 and 80 years old with acute or convalescent COVID-19. CDR3s include the opening cysteine and the closing phenylalanine or tryptophan. A D gene is named only where the DNA matches it firmly.

V gene	J gene	D gene	CDR3 protein
TRBV18	TRBJ2-7	-	CASSHGSGGEQYF
TRBV19	TRBJ1-5	-	CASIGRRGNQPQHF
TRBV27	TRBJ2-2	TRBD2	CASSFTRTSGRKGELFF
TRBV5-1	TRBJ2-3	TRBD1	CASSLVPATGGNTQYF
TRBV18	TRBJ1-5	TRBD1	CASSPSGGGQPQHF
TRBV5-4	TRBJ1-6	-	CASSFGYQGNSPLHF
TRBV7-2	TRBJ1-1	-	CASTRRTEAFF
TRBV27	TRBJ2-2	TRBD2	CASRVTSDTGELFF
TRBV15	TRBJ1-2	TRBD1	CATSRDYETGGFGYTF
TRBV30	TRBJ2-2	-	CAWSVGGKVTGELFF
TRBV2	TRBJ1-1	TRBD1	CASSGQGILNTEAFF
TRBV7-2	TRBJ2-3	TRBD1	CASSGTVFPHTQYF
TRBV7-2	TRBJ1-1	-	CASSSGWASEAFF
TRBV20-1	TRBJ1-6	-	CSASQGWSNSPLHF
TRBV2	TRBJ2-1	-	CASSEAWQTAYNEQFF
TRBV5-6	TRBJ2-5	-	CASSLVSGETQYF
TRBV5-3	TRBJ1-4	-	CARSSVLRGLFF